The following is a T cell receptor (beta chain) sequence with its context. TCRdb ran MiXCR on the RT-PCR reads and lists one entry per CDR3 protein. This table holds about 680,000 distinct CDR3 sequences, approximately 14% found once. The sample was memory CD4+ T cells from blood. The receptor was derived from a female donor in good health, serving as a healthy control.

The CDR3 DNA reads as TGTGCCAGCTCACCACCTGGGTGGGAGTCAGTCAATGAGCAGTTCTTC. It translates to CASSPPGWESVNEQFF. This rearrangement joins TRBV18 to TRBJ2-1; D perhaps matches TRBD2 (5 bases). Deletions cut 0 bases from V and 6 bases from J, with 15 bases between. In germline, CDR1 is KGHSH, CDR2 LQKENI. The CDR3 is 16 amino acids. The entire variable domain, with the rest obtained from reference TRBV18 and TRBJ2-1, is as follows: NAGVMQNPRHLVRRRGQEARLRCSPMKGHSHVYWYRQLPEEGLKFMVYLQKENIIDESGMPKERFSAEFPKEGPSILRIQQVVRGDSAAYFCASSPPGWESVNEQFFGPGTRLTVL.